This passage covers 29 T cell receptor beta chains from one sample sequenced in a study of T-cell reconstitution after alpha-beta-depleted transplantation in children. It was with unique molecular identifiers that the TCRbeta library was prepared. A single record per CDR3 protein comes from TCRdb applying MiXCR to the PCR reads. In the table there are 480,000 or so distinct CDR3 sequences, approximately 10% of which are singletons. The sample here was PBMCs, taken before TCRalphabeta/CD19-depleted stem cell transplant. The receptors originated from a child aged 2-15 years with inherited bone marrow failure, due to receive a stem cell transplant.

This chain joins TRBV7-9 and TRBJ2-5; the match to TRBD1 covers 8 bases. The germline V gene encodes CDR1 SEHNR and CDR2 FQNEAQ (reference sequence). V shed 6 bases, J shed 4 bases, and the junction held 10 bases outside the gene matches. This CDR3 comprises 15 residues. Written as DNA, the CDR3 is TGTGCCAGCAGTAATATACAGGGGGAGAGAGAGACCCAGTACTTC. It translates to CASSNIQGERETQYF.

In its sample, this clonotype was seen once. A much larger clone lies one base from this, so it may be a read error. The chain employs TRBV12-3 or TRBV12-4 and TRBJ2-7; possibly TRBD2 for D (6 bases). There are 15 residues in the CDR3. The V and J ends lost 6 bases and 6 bases respectively, with 21 bases between them. The CDR3 region is CASSYPEGPRGEQYF. The DNA for the CDR3 is TGTGCCAGCAGCTATCCGGAGGGGCCCCGGGGCGAGCAGTACTTC.

The genes are TRBV6-5 and TRBJ2-3; weak D call: TRBD2 (6 bases). The CDR3 loop spans 14 amino acids. Trimming removed 2 bases at V and 4 bases at J, with 10 bases between. Per germline, CDR1 MNHEY and CDR2 SVGAGI. The CDR3 loop is CASSYAGRADTQYF. For the CDR3, the DNA is TGTGCCAGCAGTTACGCGGGGCGGGCAGATACGCAGTATTTT.

There are many counts of this clonotype. The chain joins TRBV12-3 or TRBV12-4 to TRBJ2-1; maybe TRBD2 (6 bases). This CDR3 has 13 residues. The ends were cut back, 1 base at V and 10 bases at J, with 11 bases in the middle. CDR3 amino acids: CASSLGPSGEQFF. The CDR3 coding sequence is TGTGCCAGCAGTTTAGGCCCCAGCGGGGAGCAGTTCTTC.

The sample holds a few counts of this clonotype. The chain uses TRBV29-1 and TRBJ2-7, with D possibly matching TRBD1 (5 bases). The CDR3 is 12 amino acids. Trimming took off 7 bases at V and 4 bases at J, with 14 bases between the two ends. Germline CDR1 is SQVTM and CDR2 is ANQGSEA. The CDR3 DNA sequence: TGCAGCGCTGGACAAGACCCTTACGAGCAGTACTTC. It is translated as CSAGQDPYEQYF.

In this sample, this clonotype turned up many times. This sequence joins TRBV10-3 and TRBJ2-7; perhaps TRBD2 as D (5 bases). Trimming shortened V by 2 bases and J by 2 bases, and 13 bases separated the two germline ends. The length of the CDR3 is 15 residues. Germline CDR1 is ENHRY and CDR2 is SYGVKD. The CDR3 DNA sequence: TGTGCCATCAGTGAGCTCCGAGGGAACGCCTACGAGCAGTACTTC. It is translated as CAISELRGNAYEQYF.

Ten or more counts support this clonotype. The V and J genes are TRBV6-1 and TRBJ2-3; unclear D gene. V shed 5 bases and J shed 9 bases, with 15 bases lying between them. Germline CDR1 and CDR2: MNHNS and SASEGT. There are 13 residues in the CDR3. CDR3 DNA: TGTGCCAGCAGTCGGCCTGGATATGAGACGCAGTATTTT. Encoded protein: CASSRPGYETQYF.

This chain uses TRBV27 with TRBJ2-1; 11 bases are shared with TRBD2. The V gene's germline CDR1 is MNHEY and CDR2 SMNVEV (reference sequence). This CDR3 spans 17 amino acids. The V gene end was trimmed by 6 bases and the J gene end by 4 bases; junction bases not matched to a gene: 11. The CDR3 loop reads CASSKYSTSGSYNEQFF. As DNA, the CDR3 is TGTGCCAGCAGCAAATATTCAACTAGCGGGAGTTACAATGAGCAGTTCTTC.

This clonotype was counted at least ten times. This chain links TRBV12-3 or TRBV12-4 with TRBJ2-5, with 8 bases identical to TRBD1. The ends lost 1 base at V and 5 bases at J; junction bases unmatched: 3. The CDR3 extends over 14 amino acids. The DNA of the CDR3 is TGTGCCAGCAGTTTAGGACAGGGGATTGAGACCCAGTACTTC. Amino acid sequence: CASSLGQGIETQYF.

CDR3 nucleotide sequence: TGTGCCAGCAGCCACCCTGGACTAGACAATGAGCAGTTCTTC. It specifies CASSHPGLDNEQFF. V gene TRBV3-1 combines with J gene TRBJ2-1, with 7 bases that match TRBD2. The CDR3 is 14 residues long. In germline, CDR1 is LGHDT, CDR2 YNNKEL (reference sequence). With V trimmed by 3 bases and J by 5 bases, 4 bases remained unmatched.

This clonotype was recorded at least ten times. The genes are TRBV7-9 and TRBJ2-7, with D unresolved. The CDR3 has 13 amino acids. The germline V and J ends were trimmed by 5 bases and 4 bases, with 12 bases remaining between them. CDR1 and CDR2 from the germline V gene are SEHNR and FQNEAQ (reference sequence). Here the CDR3 reads CASSPGFQYEQYF. CDR3 in DNA: TGTGCCAGCAGCCCCGGGTTCCAATACGAGCAGTACTTC. Drawing the rest from reference TRBV7-9 and TRBJ2-7, the complete variable domain is DTGVSQNPRHKITKRGQNVTFRCDPISEHNRLYWYRQTLGQGPEFLTYFQNEAQLEKSRLLSDRFSAERPKGSFSTLEIQRTEQGDSAMYLCASSPGFQYEQYFGPGTRLTVT.

Remarks on this clonotype: A much bigger clone sits one base away, suggesting this may be a read error. The chain couples TRBV10-3 to TRBJ2-7; D perhaps matches TRBD2 (6 bases). Germline V gene lookup returns CDR1 ENHRY and CDR2 SYGVKD. The CDR3 is 13 amino acids. CDR3 in DNA: TGTGCCATCAGTGACAACGGACTATCCGAGCAGGACTTC. This sequence encodes CAISDNGLSEQDF.

This clonotype was observed many times. The chain has TRBV6-1 and TRBJ2-2; D may be TRBD2 (5 bases). CDR3 length: 13 amino acids. Trimming took off 4 bases at V and 6 bases at J, with 9 bases between the two ends. The germline gives CDR1 MNHNS, CDR2 SASEGT. DNA of the CDR3: TGTGCCAGCAGTGTTAGCGCTCCCGGGGAGCTGTTTTTT. Its protein product is CASSVSAPGELFF.

To note about this clonotype: A read error may be the cause here, since a much bigger clone is one base away. J is TRBJ2-1 and V is TRBV12-3 or TRBV12-4; D uncertain. This CDR3 has 12 residues. V was shortened by 4 bases and J by 10 bases, with 11 bases between the two germline ends. CDR3 amino acids: CASSSLVGEQFF. Here the CDR3 DNA reads TGTGCCAGCAGTTCGTTGGTGGGGGAGCAGTTCTTC.

This chain connects TRBV4-1 to TRBJ1-2; D is uncertain. CDR1 and CDR2 (germline): MGHRA, YSYEKL. V was shortened by 0 bases and J by 7 bases, with 12 bases between the two germline ends. The CDR3 has 14 amino acids. In DNA, the CDR3 is TGCGCCAGCAGCCAAGACCAAGGATTCGGTGGCTACACCTTC. Encoded protein: CASSQDQGFGGYTF.

This clonotype was recorded a few times. The chain carries TRBV27 and TRBJ2-1; D gene ambiguous. Trimming stripped 2 bases from V and 5 bases from J, with 7 bases between. Germline CDR1 and CDR2: MNHEY and SMNVEV (reference sequence). The CDR3 covers 13 residues. CDR3 loop: CASSLRANNEQFF. The CDR3 DNA is TGTGCCAGCAGTTTAAGGGCTAACAATGAGCAGTTCTTC.

This clonotype was observed a handful of times. The rearrangement links TRBV10-3 to TRBJ2-5; 10 bases are a match to TRBD2. After removal of 9 bases from V and 5 bases from J, the junction contained 9 bases not matched to a gene. The CDR3 is 14 residues long. Germline assignment: CDR1 ENHRY and CDR2 SYGVKD. CDR3 sequence (DNA): TGTGCCATAAGACAGCGGGAGGGCGCGGAGACCCAGTACTTC. Protein: CAIRQREGAETQYF.

This clonotype was recorded at least ten times. This chain uses TRBV29-1 with TRBJ2-3; D possibly matches TRBD1 or TRBD2 (5 bases each). The CDR3 spans 15 residues. CDR1 and CDR2 (germline): SQVTM, ANQGSEA. V was pared by 6 bases and J by 0 bases, with 16 bases between. In DNA form, the CDR3 reads TGCAGCGTGGGGGTCTCCGTAAAAAGCACAGATACGCAGTATTTT. Its translation: CSVGVSVKSTDTQYF.

There are a few counts of this clonotype. The V gene is TRBV5-1, the J gene TRBJ2-7, with D possibly TRBD1 on 5 matching bases. The V gene's germline CDR1 is SGHRS and CDR2 YFSETQ. The length of the CDR3 is 14 residues. Trimming removed 2 bases from V and 2 bases from J, with 11 bases in between. DNA for the CDR3: TGCGCCAGCAGCTTCGGCCAGACAGCCTACGAGCAGTACTTC. It is translated as CASSFGQTAYEQYF. Complete variable domain (other parts from reference TRBV5-1 and TRBJ2-7): KAGVTQTPRYLIKTRGQQVTLSCSPISGHRSVSWYQQTPGQGLQFLFEYFSETQRNKGNFPGRFSGRQFSNSRSEMNVSTLELGDSALYLCASSFGQTAYEQYFGPGTRLTVT.

The CDR3 DNA reads as TGCAGCGTTCCATCGGCGGGTGACAATGAGCAGTTCTTC. It yields the protein CSVPSAGDNEQFF. The V call is TRBV29-1, the J call TRBJ2-1; D might be TRBD2 (5 bases). V gave up 5 bases and J gave up 5 bases, with 13 bases separating them. The CDR3 spans 13 residues. From germline, CDR1 is SQVTM and CDR2 ANQGSEA.

This chain uses TRBV12-3 or TRBV12-4 with TRBJ2-4, with D maybe TRBD1 (6 bases). The CDR3 extends over 17 amino acids. V lost 1 base and J lost 2, with 15 bases in between. This CDR3 reads CASSLVRTDLTKNIQYF. The DNA for the CDR3 is TGTGCCAGCAGTTTAGTAAGGACAGACCTCACCAAAAACATTCAGTACTTC.

The sample holds many counts of this clonotype. This chain links TRBV5-6 with TRBJ2-7; D is undetermined. In germline, CDR1 is SGHDT, CDR2 YYEEEE. Deletions cut 4 bases from V and 3 bases from J, with 17 bases between. The CDR3 runs 15 residues. CDR3 residues: CASSQIGPLIYEQYF. CDR3 bases: TGTGCCAGCAGCCAAATAGGACCGCTGATCTACGAGCAGTACTTC.

In its sample, this clonotype was seen many times. V gene TRBV20-1 combines with J gene TRBJ2-5, with D possibly TRBD1 on 6 matching bases. V lost 3 bases, J lost 5 bases, and 19 bases lay in between. The germline V gene encodes CDR1 DFQATT and CDR2 SNEGSKA (reference sequence). This CDR3 has 15 residues. This CDR3 is CSASSGAGAGETQYF. Here the CDR3 DNA reads TGCAGTGCTAGTTCAGGGGCAGGGGCGGGTGAGACCCAGTACTTC.

This clonotype showed up many times. J is TRBJ2-1 and V is TRBV7-9; 10 bases are a match to TRBD1. CDR3 length: 14 amino acids. Germline lookup yields CDR1 SEHNR and CDR2 FQNEAQ (reference sequence). Losses at the gene ends were 3 bases for V and 7 bases for J; bases not matched to a gene: 3. CDR3 sequence: CASSFRDRGNEQFF. The DNA for the CDR3 is TGTGCCAGCAGCTTCCGGGACAGGGGTAATGAGCAGTTCTTC.

This clonotype has a count of ten or more. J is TRBJ2-1 and V is TRBV4-3, with a possible D match to TRBD2 (5 bases). CDR1 is LGHNA and CDR2 is YSLEER in the germline V gene. The germline V and J ends were trimmed by 2 bases and 3 bases, with 11 bases remaining between them. CDR3 size: 15 residues. The chain's CDR3 is CASSQTRAVYNEQFF. The DNA for the CDR3 is TGCGCCAGCAGCCAAACTAGAGCGGTCTACAATGAGCAGTTCTTC.

The rearrangement uses TRBV2 and TRBJ1-1, with a possible D match to TRBD1 (5 bases). This CDR3 contains 11 residues. The germline V gene encodes CDR1 SNHLY and CDR2 FYNNEI. V was trimmed by 6 bases and J by 12 bases, leaving 14 bases between them. CDR3 sequence: CASSPQGRTFF. The DNA of the CDR3 is TGTGCCAGCAGCCCCCAGGGTAGGACTTTCTTT.

The V call is TRBV6-1, the J call TRBJ2-7; D is perhaps TRBD1 (5 bases). Germline values: CDR1 MNHNS, CDR2 SASEGT. Trimming removed 2 bases from V and 3 bases from J, with 17 bases in between. This CDR3 spans 16 amino acids. CDR3 protein: CASSELGQAGYYEQYF. The CDR3 DNA follows: TGTGCCAGCAGTGAACTGGGGCAGGCCGGTTACTACGAGCAGTACTTC.

On this clonotype itself: Relative to the germline gene, one junction end is altered; a read error may explain this. The chain links TRBV13 to TRBJ2-3; D gene ambiguous. Germline V gene sequence: CDR1 PRHDT, CDR2 FYEKMQ (reference sequence). The length of the CDR3 is 15 residues. The DNA for the CDR3 is TGTTCCAGCAGCTTAGAGACTCCTAGCACAGATACGCAGTATTTT. Its protein is CSSSLETPSTDTQYF.

This clonotype was observed many times. The J gene is TRBJ1-6, the V gene TRBV29-1; D not certain. This CDR3 spans 13 amino acids. CDR1 is SQVTM, CDR2 ANQGSEA, per germline. Trimming took 5 bases from V and 4 from J, leaving 9 bases between them. CDR3: CSVRAAYNSPLHF. The CDR3 nucleotides are TGCAGCGTTAGGGCAGCATATAATTCACCCCTCCACTTT.